This entry lists 30 T cell receptor beta chains sequenced from one sample in a study of tumor-infiltrating lymphocytes in primary liver carcinoma. From 400 to 550 ng total RNA, TCR beta cDNA was generated with a primer in the constant region. Three-round nested multiplex PCR performed with slightly modified ARM-PCR produced the TCR beta libraries. Researchers ran the first two PCR rounds for approximately 9 cycles each with TRBV1-TRBV30 forward primers and a C-beta reverse primer. Via MiXCR, TCRdb re-called the multiplex PCR reads, giving one row per CDR3 protein. The sample lists 310,000 or so distinct CDR3 sequences; about 50% were seen once. The blood RNA (from unsorted whole blood) was obtained, and germline DNA was also extracted. The specimen sequenced was peripheral blood. The source of these receptors is a woman aged 30 to 39 with primary liver carcinoma and hepatitis B virus infection.

The chain couples TRBV28 to TRBJ1-5; the D gene is possibly TRBD1 (5 bases). The CDR3 is 12 amino acids. With 7 bases removed from V and 6 bases from J, the gap between germline ends came to 10 bases. The germline V gene has CDR1 MDHEN and CDR2 SYDVKM. CDR3 coding DNA: TGTGCCAGCACCCAGGGTAGTCAGCCCCAGCATTTT. Amino acids: CASTQGSQPQHF.

This clonotype was recorded many times. The V call is TRBV12-3 or TRBV12-4, the J call TRBJ1-1; D might be TRBD1 (5 bases). The CDR3 is 15 residues long. V lost 4 bases to trimming and J lost 4 bases, with 16 bases between them. CDR3 in amino acids: CASSSRASRGTEAFF. Written as DNA, the CDR3 is TGTGCCAGCAGTTCCAGGGCGTCCCGGGGCACTGAAGCTTTCTTT.

This clonotype was seen once. The CDR3 DNA is TGTGCCAGCAGTACACTTGGAAAGGGGGGCTTATCTAAGTACTTC. Translation gives CASSTLGKGGLSKYF. This rearrangement joins TRBV28 to TRBJ2-4, with D tentatively TRBD1 or TRBD2 (6 bases each). Trimming took off 5 bases at V and 14 bases at J, with 25 bases between the two ends. Per germline, CDR1 MDHEN and CDR2 SYDVKM. The CDR3 has 15 amino acids.

This clonotype was counted many times. This chain connects TRBV29-1 to TRBJ2-4; 11 bases are shared with TRBD2. The CDR3 spans 12 residues. Germline V gene sequence: CDR1 SQVTM, CDR2 ANQGSEA. Trimming removed 6 bases from V and 8 bases from J; junction bases left unmatched: 3. In DNA, the CDR3 is TGCAGCGTGGGGACTAGCGGAGACATTCAGTACTTC. Protein product: CSVGTSGDIQYF.

The chain links TRBV10-3 to TRBJ2-1, with D perhaps TRBD2 (5 bases). V gave up 2 bases and J gave up 5 bases, with 7 bases separating them. This CDR3 contains 13 residues. Germline CDR1 reads ENHRY; CDR2 reads SYGVKD. In DNA, the CDR3 is TGTGCCATCAGTGAGGGGCGGGACAATGAGCAGTTCTTC. Its translation: CAISEGRDNEQFF.

The sample holds many counts of this clonotype. V usage is TRBV6-1 and J usage is TRBJ1-2; the D is unclear. The CDR3 runs 18 residues. Between the trimmed V and J ends, which lost 2 bases and 0 bases, there was a span of 19 bases. Per germline, CDR1 MNHNS and CDR2 SASEGT. The CDR3 DNA is TGTGCCAGCAGTGAACGGTTCCTGGTCCTTAGATCTAACTATGGCTACACCTTC. As protein: CASSERFLVLRSNYGYTF.

The chain uses TRBV4-1 and TRBJ2-7; 11 bases are shared with TRBD2. V lost 0 bases and J lost 2; bases outside the gene matches: 6. Germline V CDR1 and CDR2: MGHRA, YSYEKL. This CDR3 has 17 residues. CDR3 amino acids: CASSQEGGTSGTYEQYF. For the CDR3, the DNA is TGCGCCAGCAGCCAAGAAGGGGGGACTAGCGGCACCTACGAGCAGTACTTC.

The rearrangement joins TRBV7-9 to TRBJ2-7; 9 positions agree with TRBD1. V lost 6 bases, J lost 1 base, and 4 bases stayed unmatched. The CDR3 has 14 amino acids. Germline loops: CDR1 SEHNR, CDR2 FQNEAQ (reference sequence). As DNA, the CDR3 is TGTGCCAGCAGATCCGGACAGGGGTCCTACGAGCAGTACTTC. Encoded protein: CASRSGQGSYEQYF.

With respect to this clonotype: The conserved final phenylalanine or tryptophan is absent from the CDR3, which likely points to a read error. V is TRBV11-2 and J is TRBJ1-6; unclear D gene. Germline CDR1 SGHAT, CDR2 FQNNGV. The CDR3 has 11 amino acids. CDR3 coding DNA: TGTGTCAGCAGCCTATATTCACCCCTCCACTCT. Translated: CVSSLYSPLHS.

The V and J genes are TRBV4-1 and TRBJ2-1, with a tentative D call TRBD2 (6 bases). The germline CDR1 and CDR2 sequences are MGHRA and YSYEKL. The CDR3 covers 16 residues. Trimming left V 4 bases short and J 3 bases short, with 16 bases between. CDR3 sequence (DNA): TGCGCCAGCAGCCTTCACCAGCGGGCGGGCTACAATGAGCAGTTCTTC. Translated: CASSLHQRAGYNEQFF.

Worth noting for this clonotype: It may be a read error: a sequence one base away is much more abundant. The J gene is TRBJ2-4, the V gene TRBV6-5; TRBD2 agrees at 8 bases. The germline gives CDR1 MNHEY, CDR2 SVGAGI. J was trimmed by 6 bases and V by 5 bases; bases with no gene match: 21. The CDR3 extends over 19 amino acids. This CDR3 is CASSPARAAGGRFANIQYF. The DNA of the CDR3 is TGTGCCAGCAGTCCAGCGCGCGCCGCTGGCGGGAGGTTTGCAAACATTCAGTACTTC.

Notes on this clonotype: A clone one base away is much larger, so this may be a read error. The V call is TRBV4-1, the J call TRBJ1-1, with D tentatively TRBD1 (5 bases). The CDR3 loop spans 15 amino acids. Per germline, CDR1 MGHRA and CDR2 YSYEKL. For the CDR3, the DNA is TGCACCAGCAGCCAAGGGGCAGAGGTGAACACTGAAGCTTTCTTT. Encoded protein: CTSSQGAEVNTEAFF.

This clonotype was seen a handful of times. The junction departs from germline at one end; a sequencing error may be responsible. This chain joins TRBV4-3 and TRBJ2-4; 12 positions match TRBD2. The CDR3 runs to 17 residues. The germline CDR1 and CDR2 sequences are LGHNA and YSLEER. In DNA, the CDR3 is TGCGCCAGTAGCCAAGGGCTAGCGGGAGGGCCGAGCAACATTCAGTACTTC. Its protein is CASSQGLAGGPSNIQYF.

This clonotype was observed a single time. The V gene is TRBV28, the J gene TRBJ2-5; 14 bases align to TRBD2. Germline CDR1 reads MDHEN; CDR2 reads SYDVKM. There are 17 residues in the CDR3. The V and J ends lost 4 bases and 4 bases, in that order; junction bases with no gene match: 8. CDR3 DNA sequence: TGTGCCAGCAGTTCGGGACTAGCGGGAGTTCGGGTAGAGACCCAGTACTTC. It codes for CASSSGLAGVRVETQYF.

A remark on this clonotype: This sequence may be a read error, since a much larger clone differs from it by one base. The chain combines TRBV6-6 with TRBJ2-7; D perhaps matches TRBD1 (5 bases). Germline V gives CDR1 MNHNY, CDR2 SVGAGI (reference sequence). CDR3 length: 15 residues. As DNA, the CDR3 is TGTGCCGGCAGTTACTCGAAAGGGGATACCTACGAGCAGTACTTC. Protein product: CAGSYSKGDTYEQYF.

V and J are TRBV12-3 or TRBV12-4 and TRBJ1-2; unclear D gene. The V and J ends lost 5 bases and 8 bases respectively, with 15 bases between them. The CDR3 covers 13 residues. The CDR3 sequence: CASSPREALGYTF. CDR3 nucleotides: TGTGCCAGCAGTCCCCGGGAGGCCCTGGGCTACACCTTC.

With regard to this clonotype: Being one base from a much bigger clone, this may be a read error. V usage is TRBV12-3 or TRBV12-4 and J usage is TRBJ2-4; D is unresolved. Trimming pared 2 bases from V and 9 bases from J, leaving 5 bases between. The CDR3 has 11 amino acids. CDR3: CASSLNGIQYF. In DNA, the CDR3 is TGTGCCAGCAGTTTAAATGGCATTCAGTACTTC.

This clonotype was found many times. CDR3 nucleotide sequence: TGTGCCAGCAGGCGGGAGAACACTGAAGCTTTCTTT. Its protein product is CASRRENTEAFF. V usage is TRBV12-3 or TRBV12-4 and J usage is TRBJ1-1; the D is unclear. CDR3 size: 12 residues. Trimming removed 6 bases from V and 1 base from J, with 6 bases in between.

To note about this clonotype: The final CDR3 position lacks the conserved phenylalanine or tryptophan, pointing to a likely read error. The chain joins TRBV12-3 or TRBV12-4 to TRBJ2-7, with 8 positions matching TRBD2. The CDR3 runs to 16 residues. The CDR3 here is CASSSSPASGLYVQYS. In nucleotides, the CDR3 is TGTGCCAGCAGTTCGTCCCCGGCTAGCGGGTTATACGTGCAGTACTCC.

In this sample, this clonotype turned up many times. This chain uses TRBV4-2 with TRBJ2-5; D call uncertain. Per the germline V gene, CDR1 is LGHNA and CDR2 is YNFKEQ. Trimming stripped 0 bases from V and 0 bases from J, with 8 bases between. The CDR3 contains 15 residues. The CDR3: CASSQDRWDQETQYF. The DNA of the CDR3 is TGTGCCAGCAGCCAAGATCGGTGGGACCAAGAGACCCAGTACTTC.

The rearrangement uses TRBV12-3 or TRBV12-4 and TRBJ2-1, with 8 bases that match TRBD1. V was pared by 3 bases and J by 2 bases, with 9 bases of the junction left unmatched. CDR3 length: 17 residues. CDR3 region: CASSLTRPTGAYNEQFF. In nucleotides, the CDR3 is TGTGCCAGCAGTTTGACCAGGCCGACAGGGGCCTACAATGAGCAGTTCTTC.

The rearrangement joins TRBV28 to TRBJ2-2; a weak D match, TRBD2 (6 bases). CDR3 size: 15 residues. Trimming pared 4 bases from V and 2 bases from J, leaving 11 bases between. CDR1 and CDR2 from the germline V gene are MDHEN and SYDVKM. This CDR3 is CASSSSDYNTGELFF. CDR3 bases: TGTGCCAGCAGTTCTAGCGATTATAACACCGGGGAGCTGTTTTTT.

This clonotype was detected many times. In DNA form, the CDR3 reads TGCGCCAGCAGCCAAGATCGCGCGGGACCTAGCACAGATACGCAGTATTTT. It codes for CASSQDRAGPSTDTQYF. This rearrangement joins TRBV4-3 to TRBJ2-3; D perhaps matches TRBD2 (6 bases). V was shortened by 0 bases and J by 0 bases, with 13 bases between the two germline ends. This CDR3 has 17 residues. CDR1 and CDR2 from the germline V gene are LGHNA and YSLEER.

As to this clonotype: An end of the junction does not agree with germline; a read error may underlie this. The chain combines TRBV29-1 with TRBJ1-2; TRBD1 aligns across 7 bases. The CDR3 contains 14 residues. Germline loops: CDR1 SQVTM, CDR2 ANQGSEA. CDR3 residues: CSDERDRHNYGYTF. The CDR3 DNA sequence: TGCAGCGATGAAAGGGACAGACATAACTATGGCTACACCTTC.

This clonotype appeared once. This could be a read error, since a much larger clone is one nucleotide away. The final CDR3 position lacks the conserved phenylalanine or tryptophan, pointing to a likely read error. The chain uses TRBV6-5 and TRBJ2-5; tentative D call: TRBD1 (5 bases). From germline, CDR1 is MNHEY and CDR2 SVGAGI. V was shortened by 0 bases and J by 1 base, with 9 bases between the two germline ends. This CDR3 is 15 amino acids long. The CDR3 here is CASSYSTATQETQYS. Here the CDR3 DNA reads TGTGCCAGCAGTTACTCGACAGCTACCCAAGAGACCCAGTACTCC.

The V and J genes are TRBV6-1 and TRBJ2-7; no clear D gene. CDR1 and CDR2 (germline): MNHNS, SASEGT. This CDR3 comprises 16 residues. The V end was cut by 10 bases, the J end by 0 bases, with 22 bases between. This CDR3 is CATQKAPSTLSYEQYF. The CDR3 nucleotides read TGTGCCACCCAGAAGGCCCCCTCGACACTCTCCTACGAGCAGTACTTC.

The chain links TRBV6-6 to TRBJ2-3; D is uncertain. This CDR3 spans 15 amino acids. The V gene's germline CDR1 is MNHNY and CDR2 SVGAGI (reference sequence). V dropped 0 bases and J dropped 4 bases, with 11 bases sitting between them. CDR3 residues: CASSYSWGSPDTQYF. In DNA form, the CDR3 reads TGTGCCAGCAGTTACTCGTGGGGTTCCCCAGATACGCAGTATTTT.

Concerning this clonotype: The junction differs from germline at one of its ends, possibly a read error. The rearrangement links TRBV6-5 to TRBJ1-6, with D uncertain. CDR3 size: 16 residues. Germline loops: CDR1 MNHEY, CDR2 SVGAGI. DNA of the CDR3: TGTGCCAGCAGTTACTCGGGCGGCCTGGATAATTCACCCCCCCACTTT. It specifies CASSYSGGLDNSPPHF.

This clonotype was seen more than once but under ten times. A read error may be the cause here, since a much bigger clone is one base away. The conserved final phenylalanine or tryptophan is absent from the CDR3, which likely points to a read error. V gene TRBV11-2 combines with J gene TRBJ2-7; maybe TRBD1 (5 bases). The CDR3 covers 14 residues. Trimming removed 2 bases at V and 0 bases at J, with 8 bases between. CDR1 and CDR2 from the germline V gene are SGHAT and FQNNGV. DNA of the CDR3: TGTGCCAGCAGCTTACGCAGGGCCTCCTACGAGCAGTACCTC. Translation: CASSLRRASYEQYL.

At least ten counts were recorded for this clonotype. The CDR3 nucleotides are TGTGCCACTCAGGGGGCCTACGAGCAGTACTTC. Amino acid sequence: CATQGAYEQYF. This sequence joins TRBV6-5 and TRBJ2-7; 7 nucleotides line up with TRBD1. The ends lost 10 bases at V and 2 bases at J; junction bases unmatched: 2. Germline lookup yields CDR1 MNHEY and CDR2 SVGAGI. The CDR3 runs 11 residues.